These 20 T cell receptor beta chains were all obtained from the same sample, sequenced in a study of identical twins. MiXCR, run by TCRdb on the 5' RACE reads, gives a single entry per CDR3 protein. The table includes a few hundred thousand distinct CDR3 sequences, roughly 9.5% detected once. This sample was shared with a second study, whose subject was yellow fever vaccine responses in identical twins.

The sequencing input was PBMCs. The receptors originated from a woman under 30 in good health.

This clonotype came up a few times. CDR3 in amino acids: CASSPLDEGFLGETQYF. The DNA for the CDR3 is TGCGCCAGCAGCCCCTTGGATGAAGGCTTTCTCGGGGAGACCCAGTACTTC. This chain links TRBV4-1 with TRBJ2-5; D unclear. V lost 4 bases to trimming and J lost 5 bases, with 23 bases between them. CDR3 size: 17 residues. CDR1 is MGHRA, CDR2 YSYEKL, per germline.

This clonotype was detected many times. V and J are TRBV29-1 and TRBJ2-7; D is perhaps TRBD1 or TRBD2 (5 bases each). This CDR3 region has 15 residues. Germline CDR1 reads SQVTM; CDR2 reads ANQGSEA. Trimming pared 5 bases from V and 0 bases from J, leaving 17 bases between. CDR3 amino acids: CSVQWWGIHSYEQYF. In DNA, the CDR3 is TGCAGCGTTCAGTGGTGGGGGATTCACTCCTACGAGCAGTACTTC.

This clonotype was found many times. This chain links TRBV20-1 with TRBJ2-4; 8 positions match TRBD1. This CDR3 spans 15 amino acids. V shed 1 base and J 8 bases; nucleotides not matched to a gene: 10. Germline CDR1 is DFQATT and CDR2 is SNEGSKA (reference sequence). The CDR3 bases are TGCAGTGCTAGAGTCCAGGGGGCGCCGGGTTACATTCAGTACTTC. Translating it yields CSARVQGAPGYIQYF.

This clonotype has just a few counts. CDR3 residues: CASSFWGAGYGYTF. The CDR3 coding sequence is TGTGCCAGCAGCTTTTGGGGGGCTGGATATGGCTACACCTTC. The V gene is TRBV11-2, the J gene TRBJ1-2; tentative D call: TRBD1 (6 bases). The germline gives CDR1 SGHAT, CDR2 FQNNGV. Trimming took off 3 bases at V and 5 bases at J, with 13 bases between the two ends. The CDR3 loop spans 14 amino acids.

This clonotype has a count of ten or more. The genes are TRBV7-9 and TRBJ2-3; D is perhaps TRBD1 (5 bases). The germline V gene encodes CDR1 SEHNR and CDR2 FQNEAQ (reference sequence). The CDR3 has 14 amino acids. Deletions cut 5 bases from V and 5 bases from J, with 14 bases between. CDR3 DNA: TGTGCCAGCAGCCCCACCAGTCAGGGAGATACGCAGTATTTT. Translation: CASSPTSQGDTQYF.

This clonotype showed up many times. The rearrangement joins TRBV5-1 to TRBJ2-3; D is unresolved. Germline CDR1 and CDR2: SGHRS and YFSETQ. V shed 0 bases and J shed 0 bases, with 14 bases lying between them. The CDR3 extends over 17 amino acids. The CDR3 nucleotides read TGCGCCAGCAGCTTGGGGGTAGGAGTCGCTAGCACAGATACGCAGTATTTT. This sequence encodes CASSLGVGVASTDTQYF. The variable domain in full, completed from reference TRBV5-1 and TRBJ2-3, reads KAGVTQTPRYLIKTRGQQVTLSCSPISGHRSVSWYQQTPGQGLQFLFEYFSETQRNKGNFPGRFSGRQFSNSRSEMNVSTLELGDSALYLCASSLGVGVASTDTQYFGPGTRLTVL.

This clonotype came up many times. The chain joins TRBV6-5 to TRBJ1-2; D unclear. Germline V gene sequence: CDR1 MNHEY, CDR2 SVGAGI. V shed 4 bases and J shed 8 bases, with 11 bases lying between them. CDR3 length equals 12 residues. The CDR3 sequence is CASSSTTSGYTF. The CDR3 DNA sequence: TGTGCCAGCAGTTCGACCACCAGCGGCTACACCTTC.

The chain joins TRBV11-2 to TRBJ2-4, with 8 bases lining up with TRBD2. CDR1 SGHAT and CDR2 FQNNGV come from the germline V gene. The CDR3 extends over 16 amino acids. Unmatched junction bases numbered 13, after V lost 5 bases and J lost 7 bases. CDR3 region: CASSPAGAGAMNIQYF. The CDR3 DNA reads as TGTGCCAGCAGCCCCGCCGGAGCGGGAGCTATGAACATTCAGTACTTC.

The CDR3, as DNA: TGTGCCAGCAGCTTAGGTCAGCTGGTTCAAGAGACCCAGTACTTC. This gives the protein CASSLGQLVQETQYF. The chain uses TRBV7-8 and TRBJ2-5; D is uncertain. The CDR3 consists of 15 residues. Per germline, CDR1 SGHVS and CDR2 FQNEAQ. V was trimmed by 1 base and J by 2 bases, leaving 11 bases between them.

The chain carries TRBV7-9 and TRBJ2-7; 9 bases line up with TRBD2. Losses at the gene ends were 2 bases for V and 0 bases for J; bases not matched to a gene: 2. The CDR3 is 15 residues long. Looked up from germline, CDR1 is SEHNR and CDR2 is FQNEAQ (reference sequence). Here the CDR3 DNA reads TGTGCCAGCAGCTTACCTAGCGGGGCCTCCTACGAGCAGTACTTC. It yields the protein CASSLPSGASYEQYF. Full variable domain (missing parts from reference TRBV7-9 and TRBJ2-7): DTGVSQNPRHKITKRGQNVTFRCDPISEHNRLYWYRQTLGQGPEFLTYFQNEAQLEKSRLLSDRFSAERPKGSFSTLEIQRTEQGDSAMYLCASSLPSGASYEQYFGPGTRLTVT.

The rearrangement uses TRBV30 and TRBJ2-7; TRBD1 matches 7 bases. The V gene's germline CDR1 is GTSNPN and CDR2 SVGIG (reference sequence). J was trimmed by 5 bases and V by 5 bases; bases with no gene match: 3. The CDR3 consists of 11 residues. CDR3 protein: CAWGRGNEQYF. The CDR3 region has the DNA TGTGCCTGGGGCAGGGGGAACGAGCAGTACTTC.

The chain uses TRBV27 and TRBJ1-5, with D possibly TRBD1 on 6 matching bases. The CDR3 has 16 amino acids. Trimming cost V 4 bases and J 4 bases, with 17 bases left between them. In germline, CDR1 is MNHEY, CDR2 SMNVEV (reference sequence). CDR3 protein: CASSSTQGKGNQPQHF. Here the CDR3 DNA reads TGTGCCAGCAGTTCAACTCAGGGGAAAGGTAATCAGCCCCAGCATTTT.

The rearrangement uses TRBV4-3 and TRBJ2-3, with 8 bases matching TRBD2. J lost 5 bases, V lost 0 bases, and 4 bases had no gene match. The CDR3 is 15 residues long. CDR1 is LGHNA, CDR2 YSLEER, per germline. Written as DNA, the CDR3 is TGCGCCAGCAGCCAAGATCTCCTAGCGGGAGATACGCAGTATTTT. This sequence encodes CASSQDLLAGDTQYF.

The chain recombines TRBV12-5 with TRBJ2-7, with TRBD2 matching over 7 bases. The CDR3 runs 15 residues. Germline CDR1 is LGHNT and CDR2 is FRNRAP. The trim removed 7 bases at V and 3 bases at J, leaving 12 bases unmatched. The CDR3 is CASALEFGGVYEQYF. The CDR3 nucleotides read TGTGCTAGTGCCTTGGAATTTGGGGGGGTCTACGAGCAGTACTTC.

The table lists this clonotype with a few counts. This chain uses TRBV27 with TRBJ2-1; 10 positions match TRBD1. V trimming: 4 bases; J trimming: 6 bases; junction bases outside the gene matches: 3. This CDR3 has 14 residues. In germline, CDR1 is MNHEY, CDR2 SMNVEV (reference sequence). The CDR3 DNA reads TGTGCCAGCAGTTACCGGGACAGGGGCAATGAGCAGTTCTTC. Amino acid sequence: CASSYRDRGNEQFF.

This clonotype was seen only a few times. The chain is built from TRBV29-1 and TRBJ2-6; no firm D call. Germline V gives CDR1 SQVTM, CDR2 ANQGSEA. The ends were cut back, 3 bases at V and 0 bases at J, with 6 bases in the middle. The length of the CDR3 is 14 residues. CDR3 residues: CSVEQRSGANVLTF. Here the CDR3 DNA reads TGCAGCGTTGAGCAACGCTCTGGGGCCAACGTCCTGACTTTC.

This clonotype has a count of ten or more. The rearrangement joins TRBV7-2 to TRBJ1-5, with 7 bases fitting TRBD1. This CDR3 has 13 residues. Trimming took 2 bases from V and 5 from J; bases not matched to a gene: 0. Germline assignment: CDR1 SGHTA and CDR2 FQGNSA. The CDR3 is CASSLRGHQPQHF. DNA for the CDR3: TGTGCCAGCAGCTTAAGGGGGCATCAGCCCCAGCATTTT.

This clonotype appeared a few times. The V gene is TRBV20-1, the J gene TRBJ2-1, with 7 bases that match TRBD1. The germline CDR1 and CDR2 sequences are DFQATT and SNEGSKA (reference sequence). This CDR3 is built from 15 residues. V was pared by 6 bases and J by 0 bases, with 8 bases of the junction left unmatched. DNA of the CDR3: TGCAGTGCCGAGCCGACAGGGAGCTCCTACAATGAGCAGTTCTTC. Protein product: CSAEPTGSSYNEQFF.

This clonotype was seen more than once but under ten times. The chain joins TRBV5-1 to TRBJ2-7; 15 bases match TRBD2. This CDR3 has 17 amino acids. CDR1 SGHRS and CDR2 YFSETQ come from the germline V gene. V shed 4 bases, J shed 4 bases, and the junction held 9 bases outside the gene matches. The CDR3 nucleotides read TGCGCCAGCAGCGGGACTAGCGGGAGGACTCTGAATTACGAGCAGTACTTC. It is translated as CASSGTSGRTLNYEQYF.

This clonotype was counted between two and nine times. The chain carries TRBV27 and TRBJ2-7; possible D gene TRBD1, 6 bases. The CDR3 loop spans 16 amino acids. Germline V gene lookup returns CDR1 MNHEY and CDR2 SMNVEV (reference sequence). Deletions cut 7 bases from V and 2 bases from J, with 21 bases between. CDR3 nucleotide sequence: TGTGCCAGCAACCGGGACAACTCTCCGATCACCTACGAGCAGTACTTC. It codes for CASNRDNSPITYEQYF.